This T cell receptor beta chain originates from a study of blood T cell repertoires in COVID-19. This CDR3 spans 15 amino acids. Germline V gene data show CDR1 as SGHRS and CDR2 as YFSETQ. V shed 1 base and J shed 4 bases, with 12 bases lying between them. Participants reported their clinical history, and cohort assignment relied on those reports. This table comes from immunoSEQ multiplex PCR, and its TCRdb copy is limited to in-frame clones, with some not included. The table lists fewer than 200,000 clones, 70% to 90% of them singletons, with approximately 4% in the top ten. Sequencing used PBMCs or T cells enriched from blood (not recorded which). V gene TRBV5-1 combines with J gene TRBJ1-3; tentatively, D is TRBD1 (6 bases). The receptor was isolated from a woman aged 45-60 years who had recovered from COVID-19. CDR3 in amino acids: CASSLQTGSGNTIYF. The CDR3 nucleotides read TGCGCCAGCAGCTTGCAAACAGGGTCGGGAAACACCATATATTTT.